The 19 T cell receptor beta chains listed next were all sequenced from one sample in a study of blood T cell repertoires in COVID-19. The method was immunoSEQ multiplex PCR; TCRdb's version includes in-frame clones alone and lacks a portion of them. Of 90,000 or so clones listed, 85% to 90% are singletons. Sequenced sample: peripheral blood. The receptors originated from a man between 60 and 75 years old with acute or convalescent COVID-19.

About this clone: Other DNA sequences of this sample code for an identical CDR3. The genes are TRBV5-1 and TRBJ1-1, with 11 bases identical to TRBD1. The CDR3 consists of 16 residues. Germline CDR1 and CDR2: SGHRS and YFSETQ. V trimming: 4 bases; J trimming: 1 base; junction bases outside the gene matches: 6. The CDR3 DNA reads as TGCGCCAGCAGCCTAACCGGACAGGGGGCGAACACTGAAGCTTTCTTT. Amino acids: CASSLTGQGANTEAFF. The full variable domain, rest sourced from reference TRBV5-1 and TRBJ1-1, is KAGVTQTPRYLIKTRGQQVTLSCSPISGHRSVSWYQQTPGQGLQFLFEYFSETQRNKGNFPGRFSGRQFSNSRSEMNVSTLELGDSALYLCASSLTGQGANTEAFFGQGTRLTVV.

The chain uses TRBV11-2 and TRBJ2-1; the match to TRBD2 covers 10 bases. Germline-derived CDR1 and CDR2 are SGHAT and FQNNGV. The junction had 7 bases not matched to a gene; V was cut back by 5 bases and J by 9 bases. This CDR3 region has 14 residues. CDR3 amino acids: CASSLSGRASEQFF. CDR3 nucleotide sequence: TGTGCCAGCAGCCTCAGCGGGAGGGCCTCTGAGCAGTTCTTC.

CDR3 in DNA: TGTGCCAGCAGTCCAACACGCCTACAGGGGGCGAGTGAAGCTTTCTTT. Encoded protein: CASSPTRLQGASEAFF. The rearrangement links TRBV27 to TRBJ1-1; TRBD1 agrees at 9 bases. This CDR3 is built from 16 residues. Germline assignment: CDR1 MNHEY and CDR2 SMNVEV (reference sequence). Germline trimming cut 5 bases from V and 7 bases from J; bases unmatched to any gene: 14.

This chain uses TRBV7-6 with TRBJ1-2; 11 bases match TRBD1. Germline lookup yields CDR1 SGHVS and CDR2 FNYEAQ. Losses at the gene ends were 6 bases for V and 10 bases for J; bases not matched to a gene: 13. This CDR3 comprises 15 residues. The CDR3, as DNA: TGTGCCAGCAGGCCCTCCTCCGGGACAGGGGGACCCTACACCTTC. This codes for CASRPSSGTGGPYTF.

The chain recombines TRBV30 with TRBJ2-3; 9 bases match TRBD2. V dropped 1 base and J dropped 6; count of bases not matched to a gene: 2. The CDR3 spans 13 residues. Per the germline V gene, CDR1 is GTSNPN and CDR2 is SVGIG (reference sequence). CDR3 nucleotides: TGTGCCTGGAGTGCCGGGACTAGCGATACGCAGTATTTT. Encoded protein: CAWSAGTSDTQYF.

V and J are TRBV5-1 and TRBJ1-6; D perhaps matches TRBD1 (5 bases). The CDR3 runs to 15 residues. The germline V gene has CDR1 SGHRS and CDR2 YFSETQ. V shed 0 bases and J shed 7 bases, with 11 bases lying between them. CDR3 nucleotides: TGCGCCAGCAGCTTGGCCGTGGGGCGGAATTCACCCCTCCACTTT. This encodes CASSLAVGRNSPLHF.

The rearrangement uses TRBV9 and TRBJ2-7; 8 nucleotides match TRBD1. This CDR3 contains 13 residues. Germline loops: CDR1 SGDLS, CDR2 YYNGEE. The V gene end was trimmed by 7 bases and the J gene end by 3 bases; junction bases not matched to a gene: 6. The CDR3 DNA reads as TGTGCCAGCGCCAAGACAGGGGACTACGAGCAGTACTTC. This gives the protein CASAKTGDYEQYF.

In its sample, this clone is medium-sized (0.01 to 0.1%). The J gene is TRBJ2-1, the V gene TRBV6-2 or TRBV6-3, with 10 bases identical to TRBD2. V gave up 5 bases and J gave up 3 bases; unmatched junction bases: 1. The V gene's germline CDR1 is MNHEY and CDR2 SVGEGT. The CDR3 extends over 14 amino acids. CDR3 region: CASSTSGDYNEQFF. In DNA form, the CDR3 reads TGTGCCAGCAGTACTAGCGGGGACTACAATGAGCAGTTCTTC.

The chain couples TRBV5-1 to TRBJ2-5; D possibly corresponds to TRBD2 (5 bases). V shed 3 bases and J shed 4 bases, with 19 bases lying between them. The CDR3 spans 16 residues. The germline V gene encodes CDR1 SGHRS and CDR2 YFSETQ. The CDR3 bases are TGCGCCAGCAGCTCTGCGGGTGTCGCATTGGGAGAGACCCAGTACTTC. This gives the protein CASSSAGVALGETQYF.

The chain uses TRBV5-4 and TRBJ2-3, with 13 bases that match TRBD2. The CDR3 loop spans 19 amino acids. V shed 4 bases and J 2 bases; nucleotides not matched to a gene: 13. Germline V gene lookup returns CDR1 SGHNT and CDR2 YYREEE (reference sequence). The CDR3 region is CASSNSPGLAGLYTDTQYF. In DNA, the CDR3 is TGTGCCAGCAGCAATTCACCGGGACTAGCGGGATTATACACAGATACGCAGTATTTT.

The gene calls are TRBV29-1 and TRBJ1-1; perhaps TRBD1 as D (6 bases). Trimming pared 8 bases from V and 5 bases from J, leaving 18 bases between. Germline CDR1 reads SQVTM; CDR2 reads ANQGSEA. The CDR3 sequence is 13 residues long. The CDR3: CSSFGGAATEAFF. The CDR3 DNA sequence: TGCAGCTCCTTCGGGGGGGCCGCGACTGAAGCTTTCTTT. The whole variable domain, filled in from reference TRBV29-1 and TRBJ1-1, reads SAVISQKPSRDICQRGTSLTIQCQVDSQVTMMFWYRQQPGQSLTLIATANQGSEATYESGFVIDKFPISRPNLTFSTLTVSNMSPEDSSIYLCSSFGGAATEAFFGQGTRLTVV.

This sequence joins TRBV4-3 and TRBJ1-2; D unclear. In germline, CDR1 is LGHNA, CDR2 YSLEER. The CDR3 length is 13 residues. Trimming stripped 2 bases from V and 4 bases from J, with 8 bases between. The CDR3 region has the DNA TGCGCCAGCAGCCAATCGGGAGTCTATGGCTACACCTTC. It yields the protein CASSQSGVYGYTF.

This sequence joins TRBV19 and TRBJ2-5, with TRBD2 identical over 8 bases. Germline trimming cut 7 bases from V and 2 bases from J; bases unmatched to any gene: 9. The CDR3 is 15 residues long. CDR1 and CDR2 from the germline V gene are LNHDA and SQIVND (reference sequence). The CDR3 sequence: CASTLGGAGQETQYF. CDR3 DNA sequence: TGTGCCAGTACCCTCGGGGGGGCTGGGCAAGAGACCCAGTACTTC.

The V and J genes are TRBV9 and TRBJ2-5, with TRBD2 matching over 13 bases. In germline, CDR1 is SGDLS, CDR2 YYNGEE. This CDR3 is built from 16 residues. With 4 bases clipped from V and 2 bases from J, the junction kept 5 bases outside the gene matches. As DNA, the CDR3 is TGTGCCAGCAGCCCCAGGACTAGCGGGGGACAAGAGACCCAGTACTTC. Translated, it gives CASSPRTSGGQETQYF.

This clone has a single count. The CDR3 is CASSRLAGGVNNEQFF. The DNA of the CDR3 is TGTGCCAGCAGTCGACTAGCGGGGGGGGTCAACAATGAGCAGTTCTTC. J is TRBJ2-1 and V is TRBV16; TRBD2 aligns across 14 bases. V was pared by 6 bases and J by 5 bases, with 6 bases of the junction left unmatched. Germline V gene lookup returns CDR1 KGHSY and CDR2 FQNENV. This CDR3 comprises 16 residues.

CDR3: CASRAGINEKLFF. The CDR3 bases are TGTGCCAGCAGGGCAGGGATTAACGAAAAACTGTTTTTT. The genes are TRBV12-3 or TRBV12-4 and TRBJ1-4; possibly TRBD1 for D (5 bases). The CDR3 totals 13 residues. The V end lost 6 bases, the J end lost 8 bases, and 13 bases lay between the germline ends.

This clone was counted a few times. The chain employs TRBV6-5 and TRBJ2-3, with 10 bases lining up with TRBD2. J gave up 4 bases and V 6 bases, and 7 bases lay outside the gene matches. The germline gives CDR1 MNHEY, CDR2 SVGAGI. The CDR3 consists of 15 residues. Written as DNA, the CDR3 is TGTGCCAGCAGGATACCTAGCGGGAGCGCAGATACGCAGTATTTT. Translated: CASRIPSGSADTQYF.

The chain uses TRBV5-8 and TRBJ2-2; D is undetermined. CDR3 length: 15 amino acids. Germline lookup yields CDR1 SGHTS and CDR2 YDEGEE. Trimming cost V 3 bases and J 3 bases, with 12 bases left between them. The CDR3 DNA reads as TGTGCCAGCAGCTCTGGGCCCTACGACACCGGGGAGCTGTTTTTT. Its translation: CASSSGPYDTGELFF.

This chain connects TRBV9 to TRBJ1-1; D possibly corresponds to TRBD1 (6 bases). The CDR3 is made up of 12 amino acids. With 3 bases removed from V and 8 bases from J, the gap between germline ends came to 11 bases. Germline V gene sequence: CDR1 SGDLS, CDR2 YYNGEE. In nucleotides, the CDR3 is TGTGCCAGCAGCGCAGTGAGGGGGGAAGCTTTCTTT. This translates into CASSAVRGEAFF. Supplemented by reference TRBV9 and TRBJ1-1, the full variable domain reads DSGVTQTPKHLITATGQRVTLRCSPRSGDLSVYWYQQSLDQGLQFLIQYYNGEERAKGNILERFSAQQFPDLHSELNLSSLELGDSALYFCASSAVRGEAFFGQGTRLTVV.